This T cell receptor beta chain was recovered during a study of control samples from healthy donors and cancer patients. The CDR3 spans 15 residues. Germline CDR1 is LGHDT and CDR2 is YNNKEL (reference sequence). V was pared by 5 bases and J by 0 bases, with 5 bases of the junction left unmatched. TCRdb keeps only in-frame clones here, not all; method: immunoSEQ multiplex PCR. The sample gives some 130,000 clones, more than 80% of which show up once; 2% to 3% is in the top ten. The sequence came from a man aged 35-49 years in good health. The sample was blood. The chain combines TRBV3-1 (or the pseudogene TRBV3-2) with TRBJ2-7; the match to TRBD2 covers 9 bases. The CDR3 reads CASSISGGYSYEQYF. In nucleotides, the CDR3 is TGTGCCAGCAGCATTAGCGGGGGCTACTCCTACGAGCAGTACTTC.